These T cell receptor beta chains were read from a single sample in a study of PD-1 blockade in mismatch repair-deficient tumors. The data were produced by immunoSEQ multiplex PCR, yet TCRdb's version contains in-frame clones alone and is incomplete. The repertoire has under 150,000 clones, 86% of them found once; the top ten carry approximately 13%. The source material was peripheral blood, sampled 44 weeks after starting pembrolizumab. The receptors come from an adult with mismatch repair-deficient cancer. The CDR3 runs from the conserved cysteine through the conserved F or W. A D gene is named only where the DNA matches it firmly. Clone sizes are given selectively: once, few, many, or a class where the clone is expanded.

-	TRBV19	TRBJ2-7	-	CASSIDQGNYEQYF	TGTGCCAGTAGTATAGATCAGGGAAACTACGAGCAGTACTTC
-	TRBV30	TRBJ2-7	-	CAWSVTGYEQYF	TGTGCCTGGAGTGTAACGGGCTACGAGCAGTACTTC
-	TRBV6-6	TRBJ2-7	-	CASSLTGVTYEQYF	TGTGCCAGCAGTCTCACTGGGGTGACCTACGAGCAGTACTTC
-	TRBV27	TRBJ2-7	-	CASSLGPPLAPRSYEQYF	TGTGCCAGCAGTTTAGGTCCCCCACTAGCCCCTAGATCCTACGAGCAGTACTTC
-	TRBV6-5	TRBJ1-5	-	CASSRRPNQPQHF	TGTGCCAGCAGTCGCCGGCCAAATCAGCCCCAGCATTTT
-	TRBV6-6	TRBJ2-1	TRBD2	CASSYSRGRALNEQFF	TGTGCCAGCAGTTACTCGCGCGGGAGGGCCTTAAATGAGCAGTTCTTC
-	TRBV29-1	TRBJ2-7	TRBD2	CSVEGLGRGEQYF	TGCAGCGTTGAAGGTCTAGGGAGGGGCGAGCAGTACTTC
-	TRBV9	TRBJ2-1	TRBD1	CASSPPGTGRDNEQFF	TGTGCCAGCAGCCCTCCCGGGACAGGGAGGGACAATGAGCAGTTCTTC
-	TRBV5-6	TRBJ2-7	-	CASSSEPRESSYEQYF	TGTGCCAGCAGCTCCGAACCCAGGGAGAGCTCCTACGAGCAGTACTTC
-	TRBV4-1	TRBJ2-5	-	CASSLRRDSQETQYF	TGCGCCAGCAGCCTGCGCCGTGACAGCCAAGAGACCCAGTACTTC
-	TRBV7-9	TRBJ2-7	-	CASSFSREGSEQYF	TGTGCCAGCAGTTTTAGCAGGGAAGGGTCCGAGCAGTACTTC
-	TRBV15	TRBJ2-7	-	CDKRSYEQYF	TGTGATAAGCGGTCGTACGAGCAGTACTTC
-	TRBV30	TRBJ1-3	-	CAWMGPGSGNTIYF	TGTGCCTGGATGGGGCCAGGCTCTGGAAACACCATATATTTT
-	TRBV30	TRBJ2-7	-	CAWSVRINSYEQYF	TGTGCCTGGAGTGTACGTATTAATTCCTACGAGCAGTACTTC
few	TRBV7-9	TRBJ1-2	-	CASSSSRANYGYTF	TGTGCCAGCAGCTCCTCGAGGGCTAACTATGGCTACACCTTC
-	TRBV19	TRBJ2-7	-	CASSIGAAEQYF	TGTGCCAGTAGTATAGGGGCGGCCGAGCAGTACTTC
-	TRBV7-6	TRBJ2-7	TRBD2	CASSAAGAGYEQYF	TGTGCCAGCAGCGCGGCGGGAGCTGGGTACGAGCAGTACTTC
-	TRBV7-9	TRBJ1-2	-	CASSSPLHRQDGYTF	TGTGCCAGCAGCTCCCCCCTACACAGACAGGATGGCTACACCTTC
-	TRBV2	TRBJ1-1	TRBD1	CASSSDRGGATEAFF	TGTGCCAGCAGTTCGGACAGGGGTGGTGCCACTGAAGCTTTCTTT
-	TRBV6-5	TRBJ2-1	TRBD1	CASSSLDRGPPNEQFF	TGTGCCAGCAGTTCTTTGGACAGGGGTCCCCCCAATGAGCAGTTCTTC
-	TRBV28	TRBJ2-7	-	CASSLSPGNFYEQYF	TGTGCCAGCAGTTTGTCCCCAGGGAATTTTTACGAGCAGTACTTC
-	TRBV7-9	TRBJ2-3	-	CASRGATDTQYF	TGTGCCAGCAGGGGAGCGACAGATACGCAGTATTTT
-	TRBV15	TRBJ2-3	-	CATSRVGGYTQYF	TGTGCCACCAGCAGAGTCGGGGGCTATACGCAGTATTTT